Here is one T cell receptor (beta chain) with its context. The data are from a study of blood T cell repertoires in COVID-19. For the study at large: Material from acute and convalescent COVID-19 was sourced from the United States, Italy and Spain. Sample material is recorded as cDNA or gDNA derived from T cells, B-cell-depleted T cells, or PBMCs.

As originally analysed: Amplified reference gene primers provided the basis for estimating nucleated cell counts. Libraries were prepared by immunoSEQ multiplex PCR; TCRdb keeps only in-frame clonotypes and omits some of them. That table supplies the V and J calls and clone size; D and trimming were determined from the DNA. The table includes under 250,000 clones, about 93% detected once. Recruited during active infection, patients (from Seattle) were subsequently followed longitudinally. Germline V CDR1 and CDR2: LNHNV, YYDKDF (reference sequence). The CDR3 spans 17 residues. The V and J ends lost 3 bases and 0 bases, in that order; junction bases with no gene match: 1.

The rearrangement joins TRBV15 to TRBJ2-1; TRBD2 matches 14 bases. Input material: peripheral blood. This TCR derives from a man aged 60 to 75 with COVID-19, enrolled during active disease. Here the CDR3 reads CATSSGLAGGSYNEQFF. In DNA, the CDR3 is TGTGCCACCAGCAGCGGACTAGCGGGGGGCTCCTACAATGAGCAGTTCTTC.